This passage covers 24 T cell receptor beta chains from one sample sequenced in a study of response to subunit inactivated influenza vaccine. TCRdb re-derived calls from the RT-PCR reads in MiXCR, one entry per CDR3 protein. This table has about 520,000 distinct CDR3 sequences, less than 30% appearing once. The specimen comprised CD4+ T cells sorted from PBMCs, sampled about 5 days after vaccination. The receptors come from a man aged 50-60 years who received an inactivated influenza vaccine.

The DNA of the CDR3 is TGCGCCAGCAGCCGGGACCAAAGCACAGATACGCAGTATTTT. The encoded protein is CASSRDQSTDTQYF. V gene TRBV5-1 combines with J gene TRBJ2-3; D could derive from TRBD1 or TRBD2 (5 bases each). CDR3 length: 14 amino acids. With 4 bases removed from V and 0 bases from J, the gap between germline ends came to 9 bases. The germline CDR1 and CDR2 sequences are SGHRS and YFSETQ.

This chain connects TRBV11-3 to TRBJ2-1; 9 nucleotides agree with TRBD1. The CDR3 runs to 16 residues. J gave up 2 bases and V 6 bases, and 8 bases lay outside the gene matches. Germline V lookup: CDR1 SGHNT, CDR2 YENEEA. As DNA, the CDR3 is TGTGCCAGCAGTCCAGGGGGGACAGGGACCTACAATGAGCAGTTCTTC. Its translation is CASSPGGTGTYNEQFF.

This clonotype was found a few times. The chain links TRBV12-3 or TRBV12-4 to TRBJ2-2; D not certain. Trimming shortened V by 6 bases and J by 0 bases, and 14 bases separated the two germline ends. This CDR3 is built from 16 residues. CDR3 in amino acids: CASSRSGGANTGELFF. The CDR3, as DNA: TGTGCCAGCAGCCGGTCGGGCGGTGCGAACACCGGGGAGCTGTTTTTT.

The chain joins TRBV11-3 to TRBJ2-1; perhaps TRBD2 as D (5 bases). The germline V gene has CDR1 SGHNT and CDR2 YENEEA. V shed 0 bases and J shed 12 bases, with 12 bases lying between them. This CDR3 is built from 13 residues. Written as DNA, the CDR3 is TGTGCCAGCAGCTTAGAGGGCCTAGCAGCGCAGTTCTTC. This translates into CASSLEGLAAQFF.

This clonotype showed up just once. V is TRBV20-1 and J is TRBJ2-7, with D tentatively TRBD1 (9 bases). The germline CDR1 and CDR2 sequences are DFQATT and SNEGSKA (reference sequence). Trimming cost V 6 bases and J 6 bases, with 21 bases left between them. CDR3 size: 14 residues. In DNA, the CDR3 is TGCAGTGCGGGACAGGGCGGGGGGCCGGGCGAGCAGTACTTC. As protein: CSAGQGGGPGEQYF.

This clonotype was observed at least ten times. J is TRBJ1-2 and V is TRBV4-2; 7 bases map to TRBD1. After removal of 3 bases from V and 4 bases from J, the junction contained 5 bases not matched to a gene. CDR1 is LGHNA, CDR2 YNFKEQ, per germline. The CDR3 is made up of 14 amino acids. The CDR3 DNA reads as TGTGCCAGCAGCCAGGGACAGTCCCCCTATGGCTACACCTTC. Its protein product is CASSQGQSPYGYTF.

The chain joins TRBV4-3 to TRBJ1-6; 9 bases align to TRBD1. This CDR3 has 16 amino acids. Germline CDR1 reads LGHNA; CDR2 reads YSLEER. Trimming took 0 bases from V and 9 from J; bases not matched to a gene: 6. The CDR3 spells CASSQEYRGLGSPLHF. CDR3 nucleotide sequence: TGCGCCAGCAGCCAAGAGTACAGGGGGCTGGGTTCACCCCTCCACTTT.

This clonotype has just a few counts. The chain couples TRBV12-3 or TRBV12-4 to TRBJ1-2; D uncertain. The V end was cut by 1 base, the J end by 8 bases, with 5 bases between. The CDR3 extends over 11 amino acids. DNA for the CDR3: TGTGCCAGCAGTTTAGGGAGGGGCTACACCTTC. Its protein product is CASSLGRGYTF.

This clonotype was counted a few times. The chain has TRBV7-2 and TRBJ2-5; the match to TRBD2 covers 8 bases. The junction had 5 bases not matched to a gene; V was cut back by 1 base and J by 4 bases. CDR1 and CDR2 (germline): SGHTA, FQGNSA. The CDR3 is 15 amino acids. The CDR3 here is CASSLVRTSLETQYF. In DNA form, the CDR3 reads TGTGCCAGCAGCTTAGTTCGGACTAGCCTAGAGACCCAGTACTTC.

The chain employs TRBV15 and TRBJ1-6; 7 nucleotides agree with TRBD1. The germline V gene encodes CDR1 LNHNV and CDR2 YYDKDF (reference sequence). The CDR3 is 15 residues long. The V segment lost 6 bases and the J segment 7 bases; nucleotides outside the gene matches: 9. Here the CDR3 reads CATRIRQGGNSPLHF. As DNA, the CDR3 is TGTGCCACCAGGATTAGACAGGGTGGGAATTCACCCCTCCACTTT.

The CDR3: CSANTGGAITDTQYF. The DNA for the CDR3 is TGCAGTGCTAATACAGGGGGGGCTATCACAGATACGCAGTATTTT. The gene calls are TRBV20-1 and TRBJ2-3, with D perhaps TRBD1 (8 bases). This CDR3 contains 15 residues. Germline-derived CDR1 and CDR2 are DFQATT and SNEGSKA (reference sequence). Trimming removed 4 bases from V and 2 bases from J, with 16 bases in between.

The rearrangement uses TRBV4-2 and TRBJ2-3; 10 positions match TRBD2. Losses at the gene ends were 1 base for V and 1 base for J; bases not matched to a gene: 2. Germline V gene sequence: CDR1 LGHNA, CDR2 YNFKEQ. The CDR3 extends over 16 amino acids. The CDR3 nucleotides read TGTGCCAGCAGCCAAGGGGGGACTAGCGGCACAGATACGCAGTATTTT. It translates to CASSQGGTSGTDTQYF.

This clonotype has a count of ten or more. The chain is built from TRBV12-3 or TRBV12-4 and TRBJ2-7, with 12 bases matching TRBD1. The junction had 18 bases not matched to a gene; V was cut back by 4 bases and J by 2 bases. The CDR3 runs 20 residues. The CDR3: CASSSTLGQGAFWGTYEQYF. CDR3 nucleotide sequence: TGTGCCAGCAGTTCGACCCTGGGACAGGGGGCTTTTTGGGGAACCTACGAGCAGTACTTC.

This chain uses TRBV10-3 with TRBJ1-6; unclear D gene. Germline V lookup: CDR1 ENHRY, CDR2 SYGVKD. The ends were cut back, 2 bases at V and 7 bases at J, with 6 bases in the middle. This CDR3 has 13 residues. CDR3 in amino acids: CAISEDGNSPLHF. The DNA for the CDR3 is TGTGCCATCAGTGAGGACGGGAATTCACCCCTCCACTTT.

A few counts support this clonotype. V is TRBV7-9 and J is TRBJ2-7, with 8 bases fitting TRBD1. Germline V gene lookup returns CDR1 SEHNR and CDR2 FQNEAQ (reference sequence). The CDR3 spans 17 residues. V was clipped by 5 bases and J by 6 bases; unmatched bases: 18. CDR3 amino acids: CASSPRDRHNKLAEQYF. The DNA of the CDR3 is TGTGCCAGCAGCCCAAGGGACAGGCATAATAAACTCGCCGAGCAGTACTTC.

Regarding this clonotype: Germline is not matched at one junction end, which may reflect a read error. The chain joins TRBV30 to TRBJ2-1, with TRBD1 matching 7 bases. Germline V gene sequence: CDR1 GTSNPN, CDR2 SVGIG (reference sequence). The CDR3 contains 13 residues. This chain's CDR3 is CAWQAPDRDLMVF. DNA of the CDR3: TGTGCCTGGCAAGCACCTGACAGGGATTTAATGGTCTTC.

V usage is TRBV7-8 and J usage is TRBJ2-7, with D perhaps matching TRBD1 (6 bases). The V end lost 1 base, the J end lost 0 bases, and 13 bases lay between the germline ends. This CDR3 has 16 amino acids. Germline-derived CDR1 and CDR2 are SGHVS and FQNEAQ. The CDR3: CASSLVGRGSSYEQYF. CDR3 bases: TGTGCCAGCAGCTTAGTGGGCAGGGGAAGCTCCTACGAGCAGTACTTC.

The chain uses TRBV7-2 and TRBJ2-1; 7 bases line up with TRBD1. The CDR3 has 14 residues. CDR1 SGHTA and CDR2 FQGNSA come from the germline V gene. V was pared by 5 bases and J by 7 bases, with 8 bases of the junction left unmatched. The CDR3, as DNA: TGTGCCAGCAGCCTTCGACAGGGTTGGAATGAGCAGTTCTTC. Translating gives CASSLRQGWNEQFF.

The chain employs TRBV20-1 and TRBJ2-4, with 8 bases identical to TRBD1. Losses at the gene ends were 0 bases for V and 4 bases for J; bases not matched to a gene: 5. The V gene's germline CDR1 is DFQATT and CDR2 SNEGSKA (reference sequence). The CDR3 is 15 residues long. Here the CDR3 DNA reads TGCAGTGCTAGAGACGACAGGGGCGGAAAAAACATTCAGTACTTC. It specifies CSARDDRGGKNIQYF.

The chain is built from TRBV7-3 and TRBJ2-1; D perhaps matches TRBD2 (5 bases). CDR1 is SGHTA, CDR2 FQGTGA, per germline. Trimming took 2 bases from V and 7 from J, leaving 12 bases between them. The CDR3 covers 14 residues. This CDR3 reads CASSLAGRRNEQFF. The CDR3 DNA follows: TGTGCCAGCAGCTTAGCGGGTCGGAGGAATGAGCAGTTCTTC.

The chain combines TRBV6-1 with TRBJ2-7, with D uncertain. V shed 3 bases and J shed 3 bases, with 15 bases lying between them. Germline loops: CDR1 MNHNS, CDR2 SASEGT. The CDR3 runs 15 residues. CDR3 coding DNA: TGTGCCAGCAGTGACCCTAGTCGCTGGAACTACGAGCAGTACTTC. Translating gives CASSDPSRWNYEQYF.

The rearrangement uses TRBV10-3 and TRBJ2-7; D gene uncertain. CDR3 length equals 14 residues. Germline V CDR1 and CDR2: ENHRY, SYGVKD. V was clipped by 0 bases and J by 4 bases, with 10 bases between them. CDR3 in DNA: TGTGCCATCAGTGAGTCTATCGTAGGGTACGAGCAGTACTTC. Its protein is CAISESIVGYEQYF.

This clonotype was recorded a few times. Compared with germline, one end of the junction differs, possibly owing to a read error. The CDR3 region is CASSTYRDREETQYF. The CDR3, as DNA: TGTGCCAGCAGTACTTACCGGGACAGGGAAGAGACCCAGTATTTC. This rearrangement joins TRBV27 to TRBJ2-5, with 9 bases fitting TRBD1. CDR1 is MNHEY and CDR2 is SMNVEV in the germline V gene (reference sequence). The CDR3 extends over 15 amino acids.

This chain uses TRBV12-3 or TRBV12-4 with TRBJ2-5; D possibly matches TRBD1 or TRBD2 (6 bases each). The V end was cut by 5 bases, the J end by 10 bases, with 17 bases between. The CDR3 contains 13 residues. This CDR3 is CASSPASGAGQYF. For the CDR3, the DNA is TGTGCCAGCAGTCCAGCCTCGGGGGCTGGCCAGTACTTC.